This TCR beta chain was sequenced during a study of cytomegalovirus exposure and HLA in healthy donors (dated by TCRdb to 2016 to 2017). Regarding the study in general: In an earlier analysis of some 550 of the donors, 276 Gb of sequence data and 100 million or so unique TCR beta sequences from 150 million to 200 million T cells were reported. Around 320 gigabases of sequencing data and tens of millions of unique TCR sequences were included in an early release covering 550 to 800 HLA-typed donors. Among the roughly 400 genotyped donors, around 79% belonged to the genetic ancestry cluster associated with self-reported Caucasian donors. The study aimed to test whether cataloging public T cell receptors could reveal signatures of past pathogen exposure. The study used immunosequencing to profile the T cell repertoires of under 700 subjects and linked those repertoires to cytomegalovirus serostatus. Along with the roughly 700-subject first cohort, a separate validation cohort of more than 90 different subjects was used. The study combined high-throughput TCR immunosequencing, statistical association of individual TCRs with disease status, and machine learning to predict cytomegalovirus infection status. In a later analysis, previously published TCR beta repertoires from 670 or so donors were re-analyzed and high-resolution HLA genotyping was added so that TCR occurrence patterns could be studied. Rather than using new phenotypic data, the later analysis identified candidate immune exposures from TCR beta sequences and from how often those sequences occurred across donors. An earlier analysis of 450 to 750 of the donors used high-throughput TCR beta sequencing to judge whether each TCR beta V gene segment behaved as functional or pseudogenic. Donor age, sex, ethnicity and CMV serostatus were compiled alongside the repertoire data. In a later genetic analysis, genome-wide SNP genotypes for about three fifths of the roughly 670 donors were used, and that subset was treated as a discovery cohort. Every discovery cohort repertoire had been produced on one sequencing platform. HLA typing covered class I and class II loci at four-digit resolution. Typing coverage varied by locus: roughly 629-640 donors for A, B, C, DRB1 and DQB1; roughly 520 for DQA1; more than 600 for DPA1; fewer than 480 for DPB1. Because of strong linkage in the cohort, five DR-DQ haplotypes were treated as single units for association and clustering. Across some 400 genotyped donors of the cohort, an average of approximately 240,000 unique TCR beta nucleotide sequences per donor were sequenced, and around 19% of those sequences were non-productive.

Of note for this clone: Its antigen remains undetermined. Base qualities are not recorded, but no much larger clone differs from it by a single base.

The cohort was made up of 650 to 700 healthy bone marrow donors. Cohort members were all nominally healthy when sampled, although unrecorded immune exposures were likely present. The donor tested CMV seronegative and was one of the 352 seronegative cohort members. A peripheral blood sample was provided by each donor, and peripheral blood mononuclear cells were used for TCR beta sequencing. Genomic DNA extraction from the blood cell samples was performed with the Qiagen DNeasy Blood Extraction Kit. From the cysteine up to the phenylalanine, the CDR3 has a length of 14 residues. The only DNA kept is the CDR3, 42 bases in frame from the first base. The germline V gene encodes CDR1 GTSNPN and CDR2 SVGIG (reference sequence). Library preparation used the immunoSEQ multiplex PCR assay. For the multiplex PCR, a mixture combining 60 forward primers for TCR Vbeta segments and 13 reverse primers for TCR Jbeta segments was used. The CDR3 region of rearranged TCR beta genes was amplified from genomic DNA by a multiplex PCR assay. The amplified TCR beta libraries were sequenced on the Illumina HiSeq System as 87-base-pair reads. The authors' pipeline ran thus. A later analysis counted about 80 million unique TCR beta chains across the 700 or so repertoires, and 9 million to 14 million of these chains were shared by at least two donors. Raw reads were error-corrected and collapsed into unique sequences with a nearest-neighbor algorithm that merged closely related sequences to remove PCR and sequencing errors. Alignment of CDR3 sequences to IMGT reference sequences was used to assign V, D and J gene segments. Each retained sequence needed at least a six-nucleotide match to both a V gene segment and a J gene segment. A rearrangement counted as productive if the CDR3 had no stop codons and remained in frame with V and J, and every other rearrangement counted as non-productive. Following IMGT convention, CDR3 was defined as the stretch from the second conserved V-encoded cysteine to the conserved J-encoded phenylalanine. In an earlier analysis of 500 to 650 of the donors, sequences lacking an unambiguous match to a single V gene segment were excluded. An earlier analysis of under 750 of the donors called V segments functional above 56.7% productive rearrangements and segregating when the between-donor standard deviation exceeded 5%. To diagnose cytomegalovirus status from the catalog of TCR beta chain sequences, a statistical classification framework was built. A later analysis assigned V and J genes by comparing TCR nucleotide sequences with IMGT/GENE-DB human TR gene sequences. Using the TCRdist pipeline, a later analysis assigned CDR3 sequences along with most-parsimonious VDJ recombination scenarios. A later analysis defined each TCR beta chain by its CDR3 amino acid sequence plus V-gene family, and excluded reads lacking a unique V-gene family. As a way to deal with suspected cross-contamination and a sequencing artifact, a later analysis dropped 450 to 600 nucleotide sequences that were highly shared and had low generation probability. In a later analysis, a clonal expansion index for each public chain was calculated from normalized within-repertoire ranks of inferred template counts. In a later analysis, generation probabilities were computed using a VDJ recombination model fitted to out-of-frame rearrangements, and the results were checked against IGoR. In a later analysis, TCR-TCR, TCR-HLA and TCR-CMV co-occurrence was scored with hypergeometric tests, and a repertoire-size bias correction was applied to TCR pairs. A later analysis estimated false discovery rates by permuting HLA or CMV assignments 20 times. A later analysis grouped co-occurring TCRs with DBSCAN, adding TCRdist sequence similarity when clustering within HLA-allele-positive subsets. Repertoires with fewer than 30,000 or more than 120,000 public chains were left out of co-occurrence clustering, as were four to six repertoires with anomalous nucleotide sharing. TCRdb provides this immuneACCESS table in a form limited to in-frame rearrangements. Some clones are lacking; in checked studies, under half of them reflect an unresolved V gene, and why the rest are absent is not known. That table is the source of V, J and clone size, and D and trimming were worked out from the DNA. This sample has some 120,000 clones in its table, and about 78% of those were observed once. 0.95% to 1.5% of the sample goes to the ten largest clones.

Paper-wide results and their limitations: Only TCR beta chains were sequenced in this cohort, and the absence of alpha or paired-chain data limited detectable features. The study gave a list of some 150 TCR beta chains associated with cytomegalovirus. Correlated functional status among segregating V segments might be attributable to linkage disequilibrium, but an unknown experimental factor could not be ruled out. In an earlier analysis of approximately 590 of the donors, most TCR beta V segments appeared in productive rearrangements about 87% or about 30% of the time, broadly matching IMGT annotations. A few of the identified cytomegalovirus-associated TCR beta chains were confirmed in vitro to be specific for cytomegalovirus antigens. A further reported finding was that TCR beta sequences accurately predicted the HLA-A and HLA-B alleles for most subjects in the first cohort. The authors suggested that the approach could potentially be extended to other disease states and immunological phenotypes. Roughly 15 rarely observed V segments, including chromosome 9 orphons, were excluded from the earlier analysis of several hundred of the donors because counts were too low. The 87-base-pair reads could not distinguish some IMGT-functional V segments, including TRBV6-2 and TRBV6-3, so those segments were excluded. V-gene and J-gene trimming of TCR beta chains was associated with a missense DCLRE1C variant in a later genetic analysis, and the association was replicated in an independent cohort. In both the original and validation cohorts, the classifier was reported to diagnose cytomegalovirus status with high specificity and sensitivity. A later genetic analysis reported fewer N-insertions in productive TCRs among donors in an Asian-associated ancestry cluster than the roughly 650-donor mean. A later analysis reported that several top co-occurrence clusters appeared linked to parvovirus B19, influenza, CMV and Epstein-Barr virus. A group of highly shared sequence variants was considered likely to be a technical artifact of the sequencing pipeline. Because HLA typing was missing for some donors at each locus, association tests included only the typed subset. CMV serostatus was the only immune exposure information available for the cohort. Sequencing depth was assumed to be roughly uniform across donors in the presence/absence analyses, though that assumption may not hold. A later analysis found that most CMV-associated TCR beta chains appeared HLA-restricted, with HLA associations seemingly driven largely by CMV exposure. Compared with equally common non-associated chains, HLA-associated TCR beta chains in a later analysis were more clonally expanded and had lower generation probabilities. In a later analysis, 16,951 TCR beta sequences were associated with specific HLA alleles at a false discovery rate of 0.05. Assigning TCR associations to individual alleles was difficult when HLA alleles, especially DR and DQ, strongly co-occurred. Most TCR sequences were seen in very few donors, while some public TCRs were found in many individuals. A later analysis found that TCR association rates varied across HLA loci, with DRB1 alleles showing the most associated TCRs and HLA-C alleles the fewest.

The specimen was PBMCs. The chain is encoded by TRBV30 joined to TRBJ2-5, with 10 middle bases fitting TRBD2. Gene TRBJ2-7 matches the end of the DNA better, so the J call may be wrong. The sequence came from a female donor in good health and CMV-seronegative. The CDR3 sequence is CAWSVTSGAYEQYF. The sequenced DNA: TGTGCCTGGAGTGTAACTAGCGGGGCCTACGAGCAGTACTTC.